These 16 T cell receptor beta chains share one sample of origin, sequenced in a study of OX40 agonist ivuxolimab in advanced cancers. Receptors were amplified or captured by the immunoSEQ multiplex PCR assay. TCRdb took this table from immuneACCESS and kept in-frame rearrangements with V and J called. Such tables lack part of the clones; where checked against another copy, unresolved V genes explain under half of the gap, and the rest is unexplained. Within this sample are 7,500 to 9,500 clones, with about three quarters of them counted one time only. The ten largest make up 25% to 30% of the sample. This sample comprised CD4+ or CD8+ T cells sorted from blood, obtained in a trial of the OX40 agonist ivuxolimab. These receptors were taken from an adult with an advanced solid tumor such as melanoma, head and neck, liver or kidney cancer.

V gene TRBV23-1 combines with J gene TRBJ1-6; 9 nucleotides line up with TRBD1. TRBV23-1 qualifies as an ORF whose function is uncertain. V shed 3 bases and J 9 bases; nucleotides not matched to a gene: 12. The CDR3 totals 17 residues. The CDR3 sequence is CASSHPTGTGLGSPLHF. CDR3 nucleotide sequence: TGCGCCAGCAGTCACCCAACTGGGACAGGGTTGGGTTCACCCCTCCACTTT.

This clone appeared a single time. The chain recombines TRBV27 with TRBJ2-7; D possibly matches TRBD1 or TRBD2 (5 bases each). The germline gives CDR1 MNHEY, CDR2 SMNVEV (reference sequence). The ends were cut back, 3 bases at V and 1 base at J, with 13 bases in the middle. The CDR3 has 15 residues. The CDR3 region has the DNA TGTGCCAGCAGTTTCCGGGGCTTACAATCCTACGAGCAGTACTTC. Translated, it gives CASSFRGLQSYEQYF.

Here the CDR3 reads CASSQAEDYEQYF. For the CDR3, the DNA is TGCGCCAGCAGCCAGGCGGAAGACTACGAGCAGTACTTC. This chain joins TRBV4-1 and TRBJ2-7; the D is unclear. The V gene's germline CDR1 is MGHRA and CDR2 YSYEKL. The length of the CDR3 is 13 residues. V was cut by 3 bases and J by 3 bases, with 9 bases left in between.

This clone is a singleton in its sample. The chain has TRBV4-3 and TRBJ1-2; a possible D gene is TRBD1 (5 bases). The length of the CDR3 is 15 residues. Deletions cut 0 bases from V and 4 bases from J, with 12 bases between. Germline CDR1 LGHNA, CDR2 YSLEER. This chain's CDR3 is CASSQDREGPYGYTF. The CDR3 DNA sequence: TGCGCCAGCAGCCAAGATCGTGAGGGACCCTATGGCTACACCTTC.

The chain couples TRBV10-1 to TRBJ2-7; possible D gene TRBD2, 6 bases. This CDR3 contains 15 residues. V shed 3 bases and J shed 2 bases, with 14 bases lying between them. Germline V gives CDR1 WNHNN, CDR2 SYGVQD (reference sequence). This chain's CDR3 is CASSDDPTGAYEQYF. The CDR3 region has the DNA TGCGCCAGCAGTGACGACCCGACGGGGGCCTACGAGCAGTACTTC.

The V call is TRBV6-1, the J call TRBJ1-2; a possible D gene is TRBD1 (5 bases). Per germline, CDR1 MNHNS and CDR2 SASEGT. This CDR3 has 12 amino acids. V was shortened by 6 bases and J by 10 bases, with 15 bases between the two germline ends. The DNA for the CDR3 is TGTGCCAGCAGACCCGGGGCAGTTGACTACACCTTC. It specifies CASRPGAVDYTF.

This clone was observed a few times. The V gene is TRBV29-1, the J gene TRBJ2-7; 10 bases agree with TRBD1. This CDR3 has 14 amino acids. J was trimmed by 3 bases and V by 6 bases; bases with no gene match: 8. Germline V CDR1 and CDR2: SQVTM, ANQGSEA. The CDR3 DNA reads TGCAGCGTCCTTTTCCGGGACAGGGGCTACGAGCAGTACTTC. As protein: CSVLFRDRGYEQYF.

In this sample, this clone turned up a few times. J is TRBJ2-3 and V is TRBV27, with D tentatively TRBD2 (5 bases). V was trimmed by 5 bases and J by 2 bases, leaving 11 bases between them. CDR3 length: 14 amino acids. Germline V gene sequence: CDR1 MNHEY, CDR2 SMNVEV (reference sequence). The CDR3 sequence: CASSQVGVTDTQYF. CDR3 bases: TGTGCCAGCAGTCAGGTGGGAGTCACAGATACGCAGTATTTT.

J is TRBJ1-6 and V is TRBV4-1; the D is unclear. The CDR3 runs to 18 residues. CDR1 and CDR2 from the germline V gene are MGHRA and YSYEKL. Trimming left V 0 bases short and J 0 bases short, with 12 bases between. As DNA, the CDR3 is TGCGCCAGCAGCCAAGACCGGGGTCCGAGCTCCTATAATTCACCCCTCCACTTT. This codes for CASSQDRGPSSYNSPLHF.

Notes on this clone: This sample includes further DNA sequences coding for the same CDR3. This chain connects TRBV5-1 to TRBJ2-1, with D maybe TRBD2 (6 bases). Germline assignment: CDR1 SGHRS and CDR2 YFSETQ. CDR3 length: 16 amino acids. V was pared by 0 bases and J by 0 bases, with 10 bases between. CDR3 sequence: CASSLGRGRSYNEQFF. The CDR3 DNA sequence: TGCGCCAGCAGCTTGGGGAGGGGACGCTCCTACAATGAGCAGTTCTTC.

The J gene is TRBJ2-4, the V gene TRBV5-1, with D maybe TRBD1 (6 bases). This CDR3 spans 15 amino acids. Germline loops: CDR1 SGHRS, CDR2 YFSETQ. The ends were cut back, 4 bases at V and 2 bases at J, with 13 bases in the middle. Here the CDR3 reads CASSPQQGTKNIQYF. DNA of the CDR3: TGCGCCAGCAGCCCGCAACAGGGAACCAAAAACATTCAGTACTTC.

In this sample, this clone turned up a few times. DNA of the CDR3: TGTGCCAGCAGCTTGGCGATCTACAATGAGCAGTTCTTC. As protein: CASSLAIYNEQFF. The chain has TRBV7-6 and TRBJ2-1; D gene unclear. CDR3 length: 13 amino acids. Germline CDR1 is SGHVS and CDR2 is FNYEAQ. The V and J ends lost 3 bases and 3 bases respectively, with 6 bases between them.

The chain combines TRBV5-1 with TRBJ1-1; the D is unclear. Per the germline V gene, CDR1 is SGHRS and CDR2 is YFSETQ. Trimming took off 4 bases at V and 3 bases at J, with 16 bases between the two ends. The CDR3 has 15 amino acids. The CDR3 region has the DNA TGCGCCAGCAGCATTGGATTCGGTGGGGACACTGAAGCTTTCTTT. It codes for CASSIGFGGDTEAFF.

V usage is TRBV6-4 and J usage is TRBJ2-7; 9 nucleotides line up with TRBD2. The CDR3 has 12 amino acids. The germline V gene has CDR1 MRHNA and CDR2 SNTAGT. The trim removed 7 bases at V and 5 bases at J, leaving 3 bases unmatched. CDR3 amino acids: CASTLAGDEQYF. For the CDR3, the DNA is TGTGCCAGCACGTTAGCGGGAGACGAGCAGTACTTC.

CDR3 DNA sequence: TGTGCCAGCAGTCTTAGCTCCTACAATGAGCAGTTCTTC. The encoded protein is CASSLSSYNEQFF. The genes are TRBV27 and TRBJ2-1; unclear D gene. The CDR3 is 13 amino acids. The V gene's germline CDR1 is MNHEY and CDR2 SMNVEV (reference sequence). V was cut by 5 bases and J by 0 bases, with 5 bases left in between.

The rearrangement joins TRBV29-1 to TRBJ2-7; TRBD2 might be the D (5 bases). The CDR3 runs 14 residues. CDR1 is SQVTM, CDR2 ANQGSEA, per germline. V was pared by 4 bases and J by 0 bases, with 13 bases between. CDR3: CSVVRTDTSYEQYF. DNA for the CDR3: TGCAGCGTTGTACGGACTGATACCTCCTACGAGCAGTACTTC.